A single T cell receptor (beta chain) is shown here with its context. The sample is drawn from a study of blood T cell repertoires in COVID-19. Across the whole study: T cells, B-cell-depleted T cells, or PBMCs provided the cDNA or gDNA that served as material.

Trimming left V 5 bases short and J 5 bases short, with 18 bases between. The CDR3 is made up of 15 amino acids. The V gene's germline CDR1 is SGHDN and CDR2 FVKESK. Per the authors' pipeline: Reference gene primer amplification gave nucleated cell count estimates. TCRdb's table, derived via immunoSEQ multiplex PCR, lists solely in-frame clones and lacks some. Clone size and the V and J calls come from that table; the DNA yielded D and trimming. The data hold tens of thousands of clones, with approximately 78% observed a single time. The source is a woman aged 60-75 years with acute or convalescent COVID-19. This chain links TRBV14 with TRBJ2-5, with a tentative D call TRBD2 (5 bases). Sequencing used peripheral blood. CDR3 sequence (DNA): TGTGCCAGCAGCGAACTCTCGGGGTCGTATGAGACCCAGTACTTC. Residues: CASSELSGSYETQYF.